These 28 T cell receptor beta chains came from one sample sequenced in a study of T cells in Graves' hyperthyroidism and ophthalmopathy. Amplified regions were TCR beta CDR3 sequences from RNA transcripts. During a first-round RT-PCR of the TCR CDR3, the HTBI primer set was used. From the multiplex PCR reads, TCRdb called clonotypes with MiXCR, one entry per CDR3 protein. Of about 700,000 distinct CDR3 sequences listed, about 14% are singletons. The sequencing sample was made of blood. Source of these receptors: a woman younger than 35 with Graves' hyperthyroidism.

There are a few counts of this clonotype. This chain connects TRBV27 to TRBJ1-5, with D unclear. The germline V gene encodes CDR1 MNHEY and CDR2 SMNVEV (reference sequence). V lost 6 bases, J lost 0 bases, and 15 bases lay in between. The CDR3 runs to 16 residues. This CDR3 is CASRPAPGYSNQPQHF. The CDR3 DNA follows: TGTGCCAGCAGGCCCGCCCCGGGGTATAGCAATCAGCCCCAGCATTTT.

This clonotype was seen ten or more times. The CDR3 sequence: CASSPSAGGRGTEAFF. The CDR3 DNA is TGTGCCAGCTCACCCTCGGCAGGGGGCAGGGGGACTGAAGCTTTCTTT. The chain recombines TRBV18 with TRBJ1-1; TRBD1 matches at 8 bases. The CDR3 extends over 16 amino acids. Germline V gives CDR1 KGHSH, CDR2 LQKENI. J was trimmed by 5 bases and V by 3 bases; bases with no gene match: 11.

The chain links TRBV5-1 to TRBJ1-6, with 7 nucleotides matching TRBD1. The J segment lost 5 bases and the V segment lost 5 bases, leaving 10 bases of the junction unmatched. CDR3 length: 16 residues. CDR1 is SGHRS, CDR2 YFSETQ, per germline. The CDR3: CASRNSKTGNNSPLHF. The CDR3 nucleotides are TGCGCCAGCAGGAACTCGAAGACAGGGAATAATTCACCCCTCCACTTT.

This clonotype has a handful of counts. This chain connects TRBV12-3 or TRBV12-4 to TRBJ2-2; D may be TRBD1 or TRBD2 (5 bases each). The CDR3 covers 16 residues. V was trimmed by 0 bases and J by 5 bases, leaving 13 bases between them. CDR3 in DNA: TGTGCCAGCAGTTTAGCGTATTTTGGGGGAACCGGGGAGCTGTTTTTT. Its translation is CASSLAYFGGTGELFF.

This clonotype was observed at least ten times. This chain uses TRBV2 with TRBJ2-1; perhaps TRBD1 as D (6 bases). The germline gives CDR1 SNHLY, CDR2 FYNNEI. This CDR3 is built from 15 residues. V was shortened by 2 bases and J by 2 bases, with 10 bases between the two germline ends. This chain's CDR3 is CASSEPQGTYNEQFF. In DNA, the CDR3 is TGTGCCAGCAGTGAACCCCAGGGGACCTACAATGAGCAGTTCTTC.

The genes are TRBV3-1 and TRBJ2-2; no firm D call. CDR3 length: 17 amino acids. The V and J ends lost 0 bases and 6 bases respectively, with 17 bases between them. CDR1 LGHDT and CDR2 YNNKEL come from the germline V gene (reference sequence). The CDR3 spells CASSQEWAVVSPGELFF. Written as DNA, the CDR3 is TGTGCCAGCAGCCAAGAATGGGCTGTGGTCTCACCCGGGGAGCTGTTTTTT.

This clonotype was found a few times. V is TRBV29-1 and J is TRBJ1-1, with a weak D call TRBD1 (5 bases). Germline CDR1 is SQVTM and CDR2 is ANQGSEA. The CDR3 loop spans 15 amino acids. Between the trimmed V and J ends, which lost 7 bases and 3 bases, there was a span of 21 bases. CDR3 in amino acids: CSGRGHPFEDTEAFF. The CDR3 coding sequence is TGCAGCGGCCGAGGACACCCTTTTGAGGACACTGAAGCTTTCTTT.

This clonotype occurred many times. The chain is built from TRBV7-9 and TRBJ2-1; TRBD2 is a possible D gene (6 bases). The germline gives CDR1 SEHNR, CDR2 FQNEAQ (reference sequence). Trimming removed 5 bases at V and 1 base at J, with 15 bases between. The CDR3 loop spans 16 amino acids. The CDR3 loop is CASSRTGTPSYNEQFF. The CDR3 nucleotides are TGTGCCAGCAGCAGAACCGGGACTCCTTCCTACAATGAGCAGTTCTTC. The complete variable domain, with remaining parts taken from reference TRBV7-9 and TRBJ2-1, reads DTGVSQNPRHKITKRGQNVTFRCDPISEHNRLYWYRQTLGQGPEFLTYFQNEAQLEKSRLLSDRFSAERPKGSFSTLEIQRTEQGDSAMYLCASSRTGTPSYNEQFFGPGTRLTVL.

Concerning this clonotype: Just one base apart from a much larger clone, this may be a read error. The chain employs TRBV7-9 and TRBJ2-7, with D unclear. Germline V gene data show CDR1 as SEHNR and CDR2 as FQNEAQ (reference sequence). V was trimmed by 0 bases and J by 3 bases, leaving 9 bases between them. CDR3 size: 14 residues. CDR3 nucleotide sequence: TGTGCCAGCAGCTTAGCGAGTGCGAGCTACGAGCAGTACTTC. Its translation is CASSLASASYEQYF.

The chain recombines TRBV7-2 with TRBJ2-2; TRBD2 agrees at 10 bases. Germline CDR1 reads SGHTA; CDR2 reads FQGNSA. The CDR3 consists of 15 residues. J lost 4 bases, V lost 7 bases, and 6 bases had no gene match. This CDR3 is CASTAGGQVTGELFF. The CDR3 DNA reads TGTGCCAGCACAGCGGGAGGGCAGGTCACCGGGGAGCTGTTTTTT. The whole variable domain, remainder taken from reference TRBV7-2 and TRBJ2-2, is GAGVSQSPSNKVTEKGKDVELRCDPISGHTALYWYRQSLGQGLEFLIYFQGNSAPDKSGLPSDRFSAERTGGSVSTLTIQRTQQEDSAVYLCASTAGGQVTGELFFGEGSRLTVL.

This clonotype has more than one count but fewer than ten. This rearrangement joins TRBV6-2 or TRBV6-3 to TRBJ2-6, with a tentative D call TRBD1 (5 bases). Trimming shortened V by 5 bases and J by 1 base, and 12 bases separated the two germline ends. The length of the CDR3 is 16 residues. Germline lookup yields CDR1 MNHEY and CDR2 SVGEGT. CDR3: CASSLKGKSGANVLTF. CDR3 DNA sequence: TGTGCCAGCAGTCTAAAGGGGAAATCTGGGGCCAACGTCCTGACTTTC.

The chain recombines TRBV7-9 with TRBJ2-5; D gene ambiguous. Trimming cost V 7 bases and J 2 bases, with 5 bases left between them. Germline CDR1 and CDR2: SEHNR and FQNEAQ (reference sequence). This CDR3 comprises 11 residues. CDR3 sequence reads: CASNSQETQYF. CDR3 DNA: TGTGCCAGCAACTCTCAAGAGACCCAGTACTTC.

This clonotype has a count of ten or more. CDR3 sequence: CSARNRPRAYEQYF. The CDR3 nucleotides read TGCAGTGCTCGCAACAGGCCCAGGGCCTACGAGCAGTACTTC. The chain employs TRBV20-1 and TRBJ2-7; D perhaps matches TRBD1 (5 bases). CDR3 length equals 14 residues. In germline, CDR1 is DFQATT, CDR2 SNEGSKA (reference sequence). The ends were cut back, 5 bases at V and 2 bases at J, with 16 bases in the middle.

This clonotype was observed many times. The chain employs TRBV18 and TRBJ2-7; TRBD1 might be the D (6 bases). The CDR3 is 14 amino acids. CDR1 is KGHSH, CDR2 LQKENI, per germline. V lost 3 bases and J 2 bases, leaving 11 bases between the germline ends. The CDR3 sequence: CASSPNREPYEQYF. The CDR3 region has the DNA TGTGCCAGCTCACCTAACAGGGAACCCTACGAGCAGTACTTC.

V gene TRBV4-2 combines with J gene TRBJ2-3; 8 bases agree with TRBD2. CDR3 length: 16 residues. Per the germline V gene, CDR1 is LGHNA and CDR2 is YNFKEQ. V shed 4 bases and J 0 bases; nucleotides not matched to a gene: 6. The CDR3 loop reads CASSRQRGPSTDTQYF. For the CDR3, the DNA is TGTGCCAGCAGCCGGCAGCGGGGGCCTAGCACAGATACGCAGTATTTT.

The rearrangement links TRBV10-3 to TRBJ2-1, with D maybe TRBD1 (6 bases). The CDR3 has 16 amino acids. The V end was cut by 10 bases, the J end by 4 bases, with 23 bases between. Per germline, CDR1 ENHRY and CDR2 SYGVKD. CDR3 amino acids: CATQTGSQAKYNEQFF. The CDR3 DNA is TGTGCCACCCAAACAGGGTCCCAGGCCAAGTACAATGAGCAGTTCTTC.

This clonotype showed up just a few times. The rearrangement joins TRBV25-1 to TRBJ2-2, with D unclear. Germline values: CDR1 MGHDK, CDR2 SYGVNS. CDR3 length: 15 amino acids. V shed 6 bases and J shed 2 bases, with 13 bases lying between them. The DNA for the CDR3 is TGTGCCAGCAGCCCCTACCTTCGAAACACCGGGGAGCTGTTTTTT. Translation gives CASSPYLRNTGELFF.

This clonotype was observed a handful of times. This chain uses TRBV29-1 with TRBJ1-2; D gene uncertain. The V end lost 4 bases, the J end lost 2 bases, and 8 bases lay between the germline ends. Looked up from germline, CDR1 is SQVTM and CDR2 is ANQGSEA. The CDR3 totals 12 residues. As DNA, the CDR3 is TGCAGCGTTGTGGGAGTAAACTATGGCTACACCTTC. Its translation: CSVVGVNYGYTF.

This chain uses TRBV20-1 with TRBJ2-1; TRBD2 matches at 8 bases. The CDR3 runs to 13 residues. The junction had 7 bases not matched to a gene; V was cut back by 7 bases and J by 5 bases. Germline CDR1 reads DFQATT; CDR2 reads SNEGSKA (reference sequence). Written as DNA, the CDR3 is TGCAGTGTCCCTGGACTAGCCAACAATGAGCAGTTCTTC. This sequence encodes CSVPGLANNEQFF.

This clonotype was seen at least ten times. The rearrangement uses TRBV12-3 or TRBV12-4 and TRBJ2-1; TRBD2 matches 11 bases. The J segment lost 8 bases and the V segment lost 6 bases, leaving 12 bases of the junction unmatched. This CDR3 has 16 residues. CDR3 residues: CASRVLLAGGRDEQFF. The CDR3 coding sequence is TGTGCCAGCAGGGTCCTTTTAGCGGGAGGGAGGGATGAGCAGTTCTTC.

This clonotype was found a few times. The V gene is TRBV19, the J gene TRBJ1-2; possible D gene TRBD1, 5 bases. In germline, CDR1 is LNHDA, CDR2 SQIVND (reference sequence). V lost 7 bases and J 1 base, leaving 16 bases between the germline ends. The CDR3 runs to 15 residues. CDR3 nucleotide sequence: TGTGCCAGTATTCATGGGGGAGGTCGTAACTATGGCTACACCTTC. It yields the protein CASIHGGGRNYGYTF.

In this sample, this clonotype turned up many times. The chain carries TRBV2 and TRBJ2-1; 9 positions match TRBD2. The CDR3 loop spans 16 amino acids. From germline, CDR1 is SNHLY and CDR2 FYNNEI. V was clipped by 6 bases and J by 6 bases; unmatched bases: 12. CDR3 nucleotides: TGTGCCAGCAGCTTGGGTGCGGGAGGGGCAGCCAATGAGCAGTTCTTC. It encodes CASSLGAGGAANEQFF.

This chain joins TRBV20-1 and TRBJ1-5, with TRBD1 matching 10 bases. Germline loops: CDR1 DFQATT, CDR2 SNEGSKA (reference sequence). V shed 6 bases and J 7 bases; nucleotides not matched to a gene: 6. The CDR3 is 13 residues long. CDR3 nucleotides: TGCAGTGCCGGGACAGGGGTCGGACAGCCCCAGCATTTT. It is translated as CSAGTGVGQPQHF.

This clonotype has a count of ten or more. The chain uses TRBV12-3 or TRBV12-4 and TRBJ2-5, with D perhaps assigned TRBD1 or TRBD2 (6 bases each). The CDR3 contains 14 residues. Trimming pared 8 bases from V and 4 bases from J, leaving 17 bases between. CDR3 coding DNA: TGTGCCAGCTGTAAGTGGGGGGCAGGAGAGACCCAGTACTTC. Its protein is CASCKWGAGETQYF.

Worth noting for this clonotype: This may come from a read error, since a much larger clone is one base off. CDR3 sequence: CASSLKSASTRELFF. The CDR3 DNA reads as TGTGCCAGCAGTTTGAAAAGCGCGAGCACCAGGGAGCTGTTTTTT. The J gene is TRBJ2-2, the V gene TRBV12-3 or TRBV12-4; no definite D call. The CDR3 contains 15 residues.

This clonotype has at least ten counts. The chain recombines TRBV7-8 with TRBJ2-1; D is possibly TRBD1 (6 bases). This CDR3 is built from 15 residues. Trimming stripped 5 bases from V and 3 bases from J, with 14 bases between. Germline V gives CDR1 SGHVS, CDR2 FQNEAQ. CDR3 amino acids: CASSERSGVYNEQFF. DNA of the CDR3: TGTGCCAGCAGCGAGAGGTCAGGGGTCTACAATGAGCAGTTCTTC.

This clonotype was counted at least ten times. The V gene is TRBV28, the J gene TRBJ2-1, with TRBD2 identical over 10 bases. The junction had 9 bases not matched to a gene; V was cut back by 8 bases and J by 2 bases. The CDR3 has 16 residues. Germline V gene lookup returns CDR1 MDHEN and CDR2 SYDVKM. The CDR3 sequence is CASHLAGVVTYNEQFF. The CDR3 bases are TGTGCCAGCCATCTAGCGGGAGTCGTCACCTACAATGAGCAGTTCTTC.

The chain is built from TRBV9 and TRBJ2-7, with no clear D. V dropped 2 bases and J dropped 6 bases, with 12 bases sitting between them. This CDR3 contains 13 residues. Germline V gene lookup returns CDR1 SGDLS and CDR2 YYNGEE. DNA of the CDR3: TGTGCCAGCAGCGTGCAGCCGGAAGGCGAGCAGTACTTC. Amino acid sequence: CASSVQPEGEQYF.